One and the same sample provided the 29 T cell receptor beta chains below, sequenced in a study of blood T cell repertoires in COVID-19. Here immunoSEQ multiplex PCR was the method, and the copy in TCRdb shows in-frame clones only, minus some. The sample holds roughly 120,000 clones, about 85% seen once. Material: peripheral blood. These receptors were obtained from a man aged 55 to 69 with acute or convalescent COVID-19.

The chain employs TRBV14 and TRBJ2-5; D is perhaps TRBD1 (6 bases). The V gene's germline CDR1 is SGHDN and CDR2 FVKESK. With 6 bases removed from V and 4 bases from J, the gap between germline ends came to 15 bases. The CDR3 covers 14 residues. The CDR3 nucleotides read TGTGCCAGCAGTCGTGACAGGCGGCGAGAGACCCAGTACTTC. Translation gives CASSRDRRRETQYF.

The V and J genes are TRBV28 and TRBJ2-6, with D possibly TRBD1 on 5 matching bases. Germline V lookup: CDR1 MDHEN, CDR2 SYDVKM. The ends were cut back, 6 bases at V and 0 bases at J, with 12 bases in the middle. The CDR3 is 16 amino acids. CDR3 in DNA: TGTGCCAGCAGCTCCCAGGGCCTCTCTGGGGCCAACGTCCTGACTTTC. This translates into CASSSQGLSGANVLTF. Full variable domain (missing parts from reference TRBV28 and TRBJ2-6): DVKVTQSSRYLVKRTGEKVFLECVQDMDHENMFWYRQDPGLGLRLIYFSYDVKMKEKGDIPEGYSVSREKKERFSLILESASTNQTSMYLCASSSQGLSGANVLTFGAGSRLTVL.

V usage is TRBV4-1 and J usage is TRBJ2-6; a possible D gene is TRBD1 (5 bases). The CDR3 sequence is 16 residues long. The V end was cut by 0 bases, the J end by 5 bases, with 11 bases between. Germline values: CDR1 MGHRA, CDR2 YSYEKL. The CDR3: CASSQDQQVRANVLTF. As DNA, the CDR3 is TGCGCCAGCAGCCAAGATCAACAGGTTAGGGCCAACGTCCTGACTTTC.

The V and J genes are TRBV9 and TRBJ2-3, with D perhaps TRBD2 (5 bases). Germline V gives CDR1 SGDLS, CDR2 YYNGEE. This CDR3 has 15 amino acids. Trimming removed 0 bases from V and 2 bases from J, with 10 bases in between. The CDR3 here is CASSVGMRATDTQYF. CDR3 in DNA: TGTGCCAGCAGCGTAGGAATGAGGGCCACAGATACGCAGTATTTT.

The CDR3 spells CASSLSTSGDTDTQYF. Here the CDR3 DNA reads TGTGCCAGCAGCTTAAGTACTAGCGGGGACACAGATACGCAGTATTTT. The chain combines TRBV7-3 with TRBJ2-3; the match to TRBD2 covers 10 bases. The V segment lost 1 base and the J segment 2 bases; nucleotides outside the gene matches: 3. This CDR3 spans 16 amino acids. Germline CDR1 SGHTA, CDR2 FQGTGA.

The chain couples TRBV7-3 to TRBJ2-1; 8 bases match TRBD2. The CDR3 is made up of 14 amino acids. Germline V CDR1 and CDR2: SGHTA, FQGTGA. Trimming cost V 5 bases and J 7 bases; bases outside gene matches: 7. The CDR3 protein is CASSPGGARNEQFF. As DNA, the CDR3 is TGTGCCAGCAGCCCCGGGGGGGCGCGTAATGAGCAGTTCTTC.

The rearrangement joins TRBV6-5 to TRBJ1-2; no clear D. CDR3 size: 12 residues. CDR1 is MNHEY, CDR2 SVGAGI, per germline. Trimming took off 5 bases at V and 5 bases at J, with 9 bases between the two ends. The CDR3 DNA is TGTGCCAGCAGTAACGGGAATTATGGCTACACCTTC. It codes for CASSNGNYGYTF.

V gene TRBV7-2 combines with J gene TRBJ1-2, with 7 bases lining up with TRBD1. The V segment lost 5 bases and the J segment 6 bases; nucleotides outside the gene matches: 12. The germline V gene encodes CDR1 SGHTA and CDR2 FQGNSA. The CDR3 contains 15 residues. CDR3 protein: CASSPRQGASDGYTF. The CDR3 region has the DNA TGTGCCAGCAGCCCGCGACAGGGTGCCAGCGATGGCTACACCTTC. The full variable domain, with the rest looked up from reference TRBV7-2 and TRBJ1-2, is GAGVSQSPSNKVTEKGKDVELRCDPISGHTALYWYRQSLGQGLEFLIYFQGNSAPDKSGLPSDRFSAERTGGSVSTLTIQRTQQEDSAVYLCASSPRQGASDGYTFGSGTRLTVV.

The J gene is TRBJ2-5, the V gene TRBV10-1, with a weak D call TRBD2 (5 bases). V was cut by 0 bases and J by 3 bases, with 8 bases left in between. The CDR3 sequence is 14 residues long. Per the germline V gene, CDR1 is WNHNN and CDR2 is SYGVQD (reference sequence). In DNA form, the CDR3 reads TGCGCCAGCAGTGAGTCGATTAGCGAAGAGACCCAGTACTTC. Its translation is CASSESISEETQYF.

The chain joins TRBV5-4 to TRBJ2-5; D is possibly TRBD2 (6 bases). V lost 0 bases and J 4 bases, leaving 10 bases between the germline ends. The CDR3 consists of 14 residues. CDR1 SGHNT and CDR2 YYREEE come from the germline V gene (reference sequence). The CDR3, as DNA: TGTGCCAGCAGCTTGGGGGGGGTCGGAGAGACCCAGTACTTC. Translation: CASSLGGVGETQYF. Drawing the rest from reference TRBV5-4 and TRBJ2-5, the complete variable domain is ETGVTQSPTHLIKTRGQQVTLRCSSQSGHNTVSWYQQALGQGPQFIFQYYREEENGRGNFPPRFSGLQFPNYSSELNVNALELDDSALYLCASSLGGVGETQYFGPGTRLLVL.

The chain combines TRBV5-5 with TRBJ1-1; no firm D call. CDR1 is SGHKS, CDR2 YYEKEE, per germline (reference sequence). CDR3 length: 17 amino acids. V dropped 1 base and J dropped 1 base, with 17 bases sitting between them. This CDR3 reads CASSLFSGVGPNTEAFF. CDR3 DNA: TGTGCCAGCAGCTTGTTTTCCGGGGTGGGTCCGAACACTGAAGCTTTCTTT.

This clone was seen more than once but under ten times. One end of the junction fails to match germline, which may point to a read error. The CDR3 DNA is TGTGCTAGCAGCCCTCAGGGTCCCGGCTCTGGGGCCAACGTCCTGACTTTC. Residues: CASSPQGPGSGANVLTF. The chain couples TRBV7-7 to TRBJ2-6; perhaps TRBD1 as D (5 bases). The germline V gene has CDR1 SSHAT and CDR2 FNYEAQ (reference sequence). This CDR3 comprises 17 residues.

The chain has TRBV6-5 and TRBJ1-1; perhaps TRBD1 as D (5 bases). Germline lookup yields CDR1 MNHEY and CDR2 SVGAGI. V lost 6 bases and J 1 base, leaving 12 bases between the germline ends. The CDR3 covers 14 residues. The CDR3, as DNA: TGTGCCAGCAGCCGGGGACTGGGGAACACTGAAGCTTTCTTT. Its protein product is CASSRGLGNTEAFF.

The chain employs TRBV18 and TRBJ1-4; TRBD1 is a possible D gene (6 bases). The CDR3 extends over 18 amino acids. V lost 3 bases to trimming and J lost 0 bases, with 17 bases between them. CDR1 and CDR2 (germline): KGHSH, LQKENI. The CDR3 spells CASSPREVRGSTNEKLFF. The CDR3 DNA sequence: TGTGCCAGCTCACCCCGGGAGGTCAGGGGCTCAACTAATGAAAAACTGTTTTTT.

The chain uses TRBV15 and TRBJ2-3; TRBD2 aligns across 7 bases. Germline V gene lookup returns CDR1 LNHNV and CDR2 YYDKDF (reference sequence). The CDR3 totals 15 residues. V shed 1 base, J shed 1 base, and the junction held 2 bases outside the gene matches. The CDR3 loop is CATSRGGSGTDTQYF. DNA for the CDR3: TGTGCCACCAGCAGAGGCGGGAGCGGCACAGATACGCAGTATTTT.

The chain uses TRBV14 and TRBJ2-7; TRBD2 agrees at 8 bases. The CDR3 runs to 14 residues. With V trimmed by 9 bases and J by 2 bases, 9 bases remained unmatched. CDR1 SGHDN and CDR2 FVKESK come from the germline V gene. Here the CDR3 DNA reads TGTGCCAGTGGGGCGGCGGGAGGTACCTACGAGCAGTACTTC. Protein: CASGAAGGTYEQYF. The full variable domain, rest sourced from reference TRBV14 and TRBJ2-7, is EAGVTQFPSHSVIEKGQTVTLRCDPISGHDNLYWYRRVMGKEIKFLLHFVKESKQDESGMPNNRFLAERTGGTYSTLKVQPAELEDSGVYFCASGAAGGTYEQYFGPGTRLTVT.

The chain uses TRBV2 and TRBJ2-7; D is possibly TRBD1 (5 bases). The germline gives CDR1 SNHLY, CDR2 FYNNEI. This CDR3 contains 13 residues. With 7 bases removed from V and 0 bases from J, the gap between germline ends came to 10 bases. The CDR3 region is CASNPDSSYEQYF. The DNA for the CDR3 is TGTGCCAGCAACCCAGACAGCTCCTACGAGCAGTACTTC.

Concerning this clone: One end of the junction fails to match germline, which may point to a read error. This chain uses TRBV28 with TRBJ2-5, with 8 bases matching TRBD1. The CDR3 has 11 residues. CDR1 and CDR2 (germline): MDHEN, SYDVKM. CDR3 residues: CASSSDREVDF. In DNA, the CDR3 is TGTGCCAGCAGTTCGGACAGGGAGGTGGACTTC.

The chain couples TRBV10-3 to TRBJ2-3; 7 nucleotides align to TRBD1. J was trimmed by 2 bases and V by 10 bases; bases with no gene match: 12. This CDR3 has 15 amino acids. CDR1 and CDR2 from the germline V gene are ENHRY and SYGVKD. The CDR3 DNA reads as TGTGCCACCGGGGAGACAGGGTTTAACACAGATACGCAGTATTTT. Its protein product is CATGETGFNTDTQYF.

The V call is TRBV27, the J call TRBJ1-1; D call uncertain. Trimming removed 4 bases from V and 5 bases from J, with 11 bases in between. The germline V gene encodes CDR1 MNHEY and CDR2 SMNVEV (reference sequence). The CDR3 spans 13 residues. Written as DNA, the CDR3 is TGTGCCAGCAGTTCCATCCGGGAGACTGAAGCTTTCTTT. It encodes CASSSIRETEAFF.

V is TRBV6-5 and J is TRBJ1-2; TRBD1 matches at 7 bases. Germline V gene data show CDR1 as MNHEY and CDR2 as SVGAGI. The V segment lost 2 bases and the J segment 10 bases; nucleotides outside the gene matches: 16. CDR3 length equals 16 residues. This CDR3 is CASSYPRTGLGRVYTF. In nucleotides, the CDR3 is TGTGCCAGCAGTTACCCCCGGACAGGCCTCGGGCGTGTCTACACCTTC.

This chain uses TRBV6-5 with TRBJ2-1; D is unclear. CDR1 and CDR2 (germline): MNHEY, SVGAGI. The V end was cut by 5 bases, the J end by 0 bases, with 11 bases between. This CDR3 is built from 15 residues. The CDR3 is CASSPDISSYNEQFF. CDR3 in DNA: TGTGCCAGCAGTCCTGACATAAGCTCCTACAATGAGCAGTTCTTC.

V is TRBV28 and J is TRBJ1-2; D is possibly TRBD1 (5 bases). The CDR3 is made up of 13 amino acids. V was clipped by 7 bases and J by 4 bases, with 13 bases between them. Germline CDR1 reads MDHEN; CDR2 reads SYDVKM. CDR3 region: CASIGGYGYGYTF. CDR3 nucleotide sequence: TGTGCCAGCATCGGGGGTTACGGCTATGGCTACACCTTC.

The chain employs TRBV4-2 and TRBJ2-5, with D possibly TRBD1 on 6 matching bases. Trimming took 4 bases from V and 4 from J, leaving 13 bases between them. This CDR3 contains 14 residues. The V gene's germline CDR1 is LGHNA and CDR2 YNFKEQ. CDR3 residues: CASSPGVGGETQYF. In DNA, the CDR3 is TGTGCCAGCAGCCCCGGAGTAGGGGGAGAGACCCAGTACTTC.

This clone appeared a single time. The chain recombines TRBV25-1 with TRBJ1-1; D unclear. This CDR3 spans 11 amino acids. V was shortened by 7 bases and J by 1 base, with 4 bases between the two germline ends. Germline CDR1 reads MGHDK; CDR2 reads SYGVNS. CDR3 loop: CASTQNTEAFF. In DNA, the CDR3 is TGTGCCAGCACCCAGAACACTGAAGCTTTCTTT.

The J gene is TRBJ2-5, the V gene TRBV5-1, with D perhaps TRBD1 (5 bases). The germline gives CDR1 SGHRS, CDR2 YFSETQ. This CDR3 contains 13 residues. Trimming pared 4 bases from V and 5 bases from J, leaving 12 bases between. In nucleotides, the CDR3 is TGCGCCAGCAGCGTGACAGAGAGGGAGACCCAGTACTTC. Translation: CASSVTERETQYF.

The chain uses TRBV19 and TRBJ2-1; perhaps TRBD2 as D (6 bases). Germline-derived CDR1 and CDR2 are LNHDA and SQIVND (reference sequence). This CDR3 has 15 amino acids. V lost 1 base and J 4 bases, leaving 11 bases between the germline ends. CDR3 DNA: TGTGCCAGTAGTATAGTGATAGCGGAGTACAATGAGCAGTTCTTC. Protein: CASSIVIAEYNEQFF.

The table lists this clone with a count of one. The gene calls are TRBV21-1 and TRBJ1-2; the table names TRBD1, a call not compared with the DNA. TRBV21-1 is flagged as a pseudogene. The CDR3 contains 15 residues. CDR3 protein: CASSKEGQKQYGYTF. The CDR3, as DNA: TGTGCCAGCAGCAAAGAGGGACAAAAACAATATGGCTACACCTTC.

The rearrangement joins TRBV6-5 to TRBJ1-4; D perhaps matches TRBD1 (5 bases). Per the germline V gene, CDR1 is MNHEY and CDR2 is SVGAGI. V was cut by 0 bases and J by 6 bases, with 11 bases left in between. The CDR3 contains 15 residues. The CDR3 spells CASSYSPEGDEKLFF. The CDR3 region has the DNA TGTGCCAGCAGTTACTCTCCGGAAGGGGATGAAAAACTGTTTTTT.